The 15 T cell receptor beta chains below come from one sample, sequenced in a study of blood T cell repertoires in COVID-19. Data came from immunoSEQ multiplex PCR; TCRdb stores just in-frame clones and leaves some out. This table has roughly 20,000 clones, roughly 82% appearing once. Sequenced: peripheral blood. Receptor source: a man in his sixties or seventies with COVID-19, enrolled during active disease.

V and J are TRBV28 and TRBJ1-5; 7 bases agree with TRBD1. Trimming cost V 1 base and J 2 bases; bases outside gene matches: 5. CDR3 size: 16 residues. In germline, CDR1 is MDHEN, CDR2 SYDVKM. CDR3 coding DNA: TGTGCCAGCAGTTTATTAAGGCAGGGGGGCAATCAGCCCCAGCATTTT. Amino acids: CASSLLRQGGNQPQHF.

This clone appeared once. The gene calls are TRBV7-2 and TRBJ2-2; D uncertain. The V gene lost 6 bases and the J gene lost 5 bases, with 4 bases spanning the gap. Germline V CDR1 and CDR2: SGHTA, FQGNSA. The CDR3 is 11 amino acids. The CDR3 nucleotides read TGTGCCAGCAGGAGGACCGGGGAGCTGTTTTTT. This codes for CASRRTGELFF.

This clone has more than one count but fewer than ten. The chain has TRBV7-9 and TRBJ1-3; no clear D gene. In germline, CDR1 is SEHNR, CDR2 FQNEAQ (reference sequence). CDR3 length: 12 residues. With 4 bases removed from V and 3 bases from J, the gap between germline ends came to 4 bases. CDR3 sequence reads: CASSSRGNTIYF. Written as DNA, the CDR3 is TGTGCCAGCAGCTCCCGTGGAAACACCATATATTTT.

V is TRBV4-3 and J is TRBJ2-5, with TRBD2 identical over 7 bases. The CDR3 consists of 16 residues. Germline trimming cut 0 bases from V and 7 bases from J; bases unmatched to any gene: 11. Germline CDR1 reads LGHNA; CDR2 reads YSLEER. CDR3 sequence (DNA): TGCGCCAGCAGCCAAGACTCGGCGGGGGAAAAGGGGACCCAGTACTTC. Translated, it gives CASSQDSAGEKGTQYF.

This clone is a singleton in its sample. The CDR3 region has the DNA TGTGCCAGCAGTGACTCGAGCGGGGCCTCAGATACGCAGTATTTT. Translating it yields CASSDSSGASDTQYF. This chain connects TRBV6-4 to TRBJ2-3, with 7 nucleotides matching TRBD2. Germline V CDR1 and CDR2: MRHNA, SNTAGT. After removal of 0 bases from V and 4 bases from J, the junction contained 4 bases not matched to a gene. This CDR3 spans 15 amino acids.

V gene TRBV6-4 combines with J gene TRBJ2-1; TRBD1 matches at 11 bases. This CDR3 has 16 residues. Germline CDR1 and CDR2: MRHNA and SNTAGT. The V segment lost 2 bases and the J segment 3 bases; nucleotides outside the gene matches: 3. The CDR3 DNA reads TGTGCCAGCAGTGACGGGACAGGGGGTAACTACAATGAGCAGTTCTTC. It is translated as CASSDGTGGNYNEQFF.

This clone was seen more than once but under ten times. The chain carries TRBV4-1 and TRBJ2-7; 7 nucleotides agree with TRBD1. The CDR3 sequence is 17 residues long. V lost 1 base, J lost 1 base, and 10 bases stayed unmatched. Germline loops: CDR1 MGHRA, CDR2 YSYEKL. The CDR3 DNA is TGCGCCAGCAGCCAAGTTTCGGCACAGGGGCTTTCCTACGAGCAGTACTTC. This sequence encodes CASSQVSAQGLSYEQYF.

The chain is built from TRBV15 and TRBJ2-2, with D tentatively TRBD1 (5 bases). Germline loops: CDR1 LNHNV, CDR2 YYDKDF (reference sequence). The V and J ends lost 8 bases and 2 bases respectively, with 9 bases between them. The CDR3 has 13 amino acids. The CDR3 loop is CATQDSNTGELFF. Written as DNA, the CDR3 is TGTGCCACCCAAGACAGCAACACCGGGGAGCTGTTTTTT.

The V call is TRBV29-1, the J call TRBJ2-7; D is perhaps TRBD1 (7 bases). Germline CDR1 SQVTM, CDR2 ANQGSEA. CDR3 length: 12 amino acids. V gave up 6 bases and J gave up 1 base, with 10 bases separating them. In DNA, the CDR3 is TGCAGCGTCAGGGGGGTTTCCTACGAGCAGTACTTC. Its translation is CSVRGVSYEQYF.

The V call is TRBV30, the J call TRBJ1-3; TRBD1 agrees at 7 bases. The germline V gene has CDR1 GTSNPN and CDR2 SVGIG (reference sequence). The CDR3 consists of 14 residues. The ends lost 0 bases at V and 8 bases at J; junction bases unmatched: 7. As DNA, the CDR3 is TGTGCCTGGAGTGTGGGCAGGGGGGTATACACCATATATTTT. Protein: CAWSVGRGVYTIYF.

The rearrangement uses TRBV7-2 and TRBJ1-3; 8 bases agree with TRBD1. The CDR3 totals 15 residues. V was clipped by 5 bases and J by 1 base; unmatched bases: 4. The germline gives CDR1 SGHTA, CDR2 FQGNSA. The CDR3: CASSNQGASGNTIYF. In DNA, the CDR3 is TGTGCCAGCAGCAACCAGGGGGCTTCTGGAAACACCATATATTTT. Full variable domain (outside the CDR3, taken from reference TRBV7-2 and TRBJ1-3): GAGVSQSPSNKVTEKGKDVELRCDPISGHTALYWYRQSLGQGLEFLIYFQGNSAPDKSGLPSDRFSAERTGGSVSTLTIQRTQQEDSAVYLCASSNQGASGNTIYFGEGSWLTVV.

This clone was seen only once. This rearrangement joins TRBV10-1 to TRBJ2-1; 10 bases map to TRBD2. The germline CDR1 and CDR2 sequences are WNHNN and SYGVQD (reference sequence). This CDR3 is built from 17 residues. Unmatched junction bases numbered 14, after V lost 3 bases and J lost 9 bases. CDR3 nucleotides: TGCGCCAGCAGTGATGATTTGACACTAGCGGGAATCGGTGAGCAGTTCTTC. Translating gives CASSDDLTLAGIGEQFF.

This clone came up once. This rearrangement joins TRBV3-1 (or the pseudogene TRBV3-2) to TRBJ2-7, with TRBD1 matching over 7 bases. Germline V gene data show CDR1 as LGHDT and CDR2 as YNNKEL (reference sequence). This CDR3 has 15 amino acids. Trimming at V came to 1 base and at J to 4 bases, leaving 7 bases not matched to a gene. The CDR3 loop is CASSQGIGGSYEQYF. Written as DNA, the CDR3 is TGTGCCAGCAGCCAAGGCATAGGGGGCTCGTACGAGCAGTACTTC.

This chain connects TRBV10-2 to TRBJ2-7; 8 bases line up with TRBD1. CDR3 size: 15 residues. After removal of 0 bases from V and 9 bases from J, the junction contained 10 bases not matched to a gene. Germline V gives CDR1 WSHSY, CDR2 SAAADI. CDR3 amino acids: CASSESSTGVFGQYF. In DNA, the CDR3 is TGCGCCAGCAGTGAGTCCTCGACAGGGGTTTTTGGGCAGTACTTC.

This chain joins TRBV4-1 and TRBJ1-2; 10 bases map to TRBD1. The germline gives CDR1 MGHRA, CDR2 YSYEKL. The junction had 12 bases not matched to a gene; V was cut back by 1 base and J by 7 bases. The CDR3 has 17 amino acids. CDR3 region: CASSQAPLTGGSGGYTF. The DNA of the CDR3 is TGCGCCAGCAGCCAAGCCCCCCTGACAGGGGGCTCTGGTGGCTACACCTTC.